This T cell receptor (beta chain) was identified in a study of cytomegalovirus exposure and HLA in healthy donors. Trimming removed 4 bases from V and 6 bases from J; junction bases left unmatched: 12. The CDR3 extends over 17 amino acids. CDR1 is LNHNV, CDR2 YYDKDF, per germline (reference sequence). The PCR had 60 Vbeta and 13 Jbeta primers. The method was immunoSEQ multiplex PCR; TCRdb's version includes in-frame clones alone and lacks a portion of them. The sample includes about 140,000 clones, more than 60% of them seen just once. Study results and limitations: Several of the most significant clusters appeared, in a later analysis, to be linked to common viral pathogens. Associated with HLA alleles at 0.05 false discovery rate in a later analysis were about 17,000 TCR beta sequences. An analysis done earlier found most TCR beta V segments productive about 87% or about 30% of the time.

Concerning this clone: Its antigen is currently unknown.

This receptor was identified in a man aged 25-45 years in good health and CMV-seropositive. Sequencing input: PBMCs. J is TRBJ2-2 and V is TRBV15, with TRBD1 identical over 9 bases. The CDR3 sequence is CATSTGPGDRVPGELFF. In nucleotides, the CDR3 is TGTGCCACCAGCACAGGCCCCGGGGACAGGGTCCCCGGGGAGCTGTTTTTT.